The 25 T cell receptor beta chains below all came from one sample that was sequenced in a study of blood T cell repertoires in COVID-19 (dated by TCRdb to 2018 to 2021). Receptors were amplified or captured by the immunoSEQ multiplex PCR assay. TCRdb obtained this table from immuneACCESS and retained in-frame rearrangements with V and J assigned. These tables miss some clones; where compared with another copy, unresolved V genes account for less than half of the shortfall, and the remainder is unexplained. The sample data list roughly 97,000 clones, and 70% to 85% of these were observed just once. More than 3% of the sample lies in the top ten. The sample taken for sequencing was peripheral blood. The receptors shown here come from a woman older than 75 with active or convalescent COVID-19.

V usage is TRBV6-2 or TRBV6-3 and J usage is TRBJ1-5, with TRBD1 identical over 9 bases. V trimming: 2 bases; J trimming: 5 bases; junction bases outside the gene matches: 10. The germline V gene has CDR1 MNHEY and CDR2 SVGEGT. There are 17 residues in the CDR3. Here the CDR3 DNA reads TGTGCCAGCAGTTACATTCTGACAGGGGGGAAGGATCAGCCCCAGCATTTT. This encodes CASSYILTGGKDQPQHF.

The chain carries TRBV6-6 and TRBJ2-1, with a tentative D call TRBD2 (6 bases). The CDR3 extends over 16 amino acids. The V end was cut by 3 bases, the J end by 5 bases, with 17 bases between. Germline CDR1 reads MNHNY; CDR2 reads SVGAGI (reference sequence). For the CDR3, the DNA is TGTGCCAGCAGTTATTCTGGCGGAGGGATAAACAATGAGCAGTTCTTC. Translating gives CASSYSGGGINNEQFF.

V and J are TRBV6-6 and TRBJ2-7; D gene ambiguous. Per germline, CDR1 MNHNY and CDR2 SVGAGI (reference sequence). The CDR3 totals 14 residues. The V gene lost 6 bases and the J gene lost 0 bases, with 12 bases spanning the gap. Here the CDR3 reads CASRVGQLSYEQYF. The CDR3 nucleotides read TGTGCCAGCAGGGTTGGGCAACTCTCCTACGAGCAGTACTTC.

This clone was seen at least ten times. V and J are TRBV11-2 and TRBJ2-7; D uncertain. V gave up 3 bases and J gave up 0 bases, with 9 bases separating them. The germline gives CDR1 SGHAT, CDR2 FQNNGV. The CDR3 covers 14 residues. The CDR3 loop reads CASSFYGSSYEQYF. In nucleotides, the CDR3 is TGTGCCAGCAGCTTTTATGGTAGCTCCTACGAGCAGTACTTC.

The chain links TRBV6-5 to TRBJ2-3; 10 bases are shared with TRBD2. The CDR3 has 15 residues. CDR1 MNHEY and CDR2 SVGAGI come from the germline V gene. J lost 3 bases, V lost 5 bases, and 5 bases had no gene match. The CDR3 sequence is CASSRGLARTDTQYF. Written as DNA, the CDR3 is TGTGCCAGCAGTCGGGGACTAGCGAGGACAGATACGCAGTATTTT.

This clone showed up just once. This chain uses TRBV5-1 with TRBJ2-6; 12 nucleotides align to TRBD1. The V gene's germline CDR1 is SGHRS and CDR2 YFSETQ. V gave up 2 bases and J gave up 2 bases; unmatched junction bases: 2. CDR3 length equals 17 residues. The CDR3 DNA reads TGCGCCAGCAGCTTAGGGACAGGGGGCGCTGGGGCCAACGTCCTGACTTTC. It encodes CASSLGTGGAGANVLTF.

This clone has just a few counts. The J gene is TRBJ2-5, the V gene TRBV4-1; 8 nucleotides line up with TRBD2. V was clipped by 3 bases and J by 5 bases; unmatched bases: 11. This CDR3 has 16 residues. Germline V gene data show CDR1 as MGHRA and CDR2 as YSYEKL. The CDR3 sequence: CASSHVAGYQSETQYF. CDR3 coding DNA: TGCGCCAGCAGCCACGTAGCGGGATACCAATCGGAGACCCAGTACTTC.

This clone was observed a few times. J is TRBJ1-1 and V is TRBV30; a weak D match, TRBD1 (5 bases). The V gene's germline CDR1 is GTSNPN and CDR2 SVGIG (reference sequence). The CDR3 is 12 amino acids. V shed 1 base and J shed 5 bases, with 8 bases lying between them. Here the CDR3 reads CAWSDGGTEAFF. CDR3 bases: TGTGCCTGGAGTGACGGGGGGACTGAAGCTTTCTTT.

This CDR3 reads CASSEPPRTGTIEKLFF. CDR3 DNA: TGTGCCAGCAGTGAACCTCCGAGGACAGGAACAATCGAAAAACTGTTTTTT. This rearrangement joins TRBV6-1 to TRBJ1-4; TRBD1 agrees at 7 bases. The CDR3 runs 17 residues. Germline V gives CDR1 MNHNS, CDR2 SASEGT. After removal of 2 bases from V and 8 bases from J, the junction contained 14 bases not matched to a gene.

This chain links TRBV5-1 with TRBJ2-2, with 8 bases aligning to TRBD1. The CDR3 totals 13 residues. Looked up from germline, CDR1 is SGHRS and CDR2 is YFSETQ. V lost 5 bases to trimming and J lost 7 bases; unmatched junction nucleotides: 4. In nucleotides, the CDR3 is TGCGCCAGCAGTCAGGGGGCTTACGGGGAGCTGTTTTTT. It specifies CASSQGAYGELFF.

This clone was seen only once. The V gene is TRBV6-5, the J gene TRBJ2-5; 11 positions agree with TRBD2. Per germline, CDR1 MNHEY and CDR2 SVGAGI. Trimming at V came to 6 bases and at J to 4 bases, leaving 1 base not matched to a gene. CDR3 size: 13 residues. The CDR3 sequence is CASRGLAGETQYF. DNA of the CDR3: TGTGCCAGCAGAGGACTAGCGGGAGAGACCCAGTACTTC.

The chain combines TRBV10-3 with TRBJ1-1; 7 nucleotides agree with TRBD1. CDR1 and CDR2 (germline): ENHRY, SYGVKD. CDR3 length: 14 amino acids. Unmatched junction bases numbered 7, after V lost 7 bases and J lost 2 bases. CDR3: CAITKDRDNTEAFF. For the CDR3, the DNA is TGTGCCATCACCAAAGACAGGGACAACACTGAAGCTTTCTTT.

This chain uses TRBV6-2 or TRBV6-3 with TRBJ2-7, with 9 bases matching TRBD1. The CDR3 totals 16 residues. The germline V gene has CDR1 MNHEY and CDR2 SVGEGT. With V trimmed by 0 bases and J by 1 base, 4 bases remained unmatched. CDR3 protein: CASSYSGTGSSYEQYF. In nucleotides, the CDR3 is TGTGCCAGCAGTTACTCTGGGACAGGGTCTTCCTACGAGCAGTACTTC.

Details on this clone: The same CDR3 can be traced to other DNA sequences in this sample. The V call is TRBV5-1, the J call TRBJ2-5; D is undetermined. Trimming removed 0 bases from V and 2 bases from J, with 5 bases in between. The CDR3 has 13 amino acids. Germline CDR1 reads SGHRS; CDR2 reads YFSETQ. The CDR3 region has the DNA TGCGCCAGCAGCTTGGATACACAAGAGACCCAGTACTTC. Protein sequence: CASSLDTQETQYF.

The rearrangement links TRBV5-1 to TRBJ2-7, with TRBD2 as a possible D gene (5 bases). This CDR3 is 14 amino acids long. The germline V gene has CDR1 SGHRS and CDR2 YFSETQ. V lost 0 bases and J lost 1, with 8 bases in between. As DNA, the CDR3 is TGCGCCAGCAGCTTGGCGGGGAAGTCCTACGAGCAGTACTTC. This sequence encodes CASSLAGKSYEQYF.

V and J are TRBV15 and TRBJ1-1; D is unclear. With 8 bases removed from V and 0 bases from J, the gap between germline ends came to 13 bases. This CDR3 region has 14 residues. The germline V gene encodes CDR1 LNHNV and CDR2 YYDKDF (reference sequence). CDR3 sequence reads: CATYNPSLNTEAFF. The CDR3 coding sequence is TGTGCCACCTACAACCCCTCGCTGAACACTGAAGCTTTCTTT.

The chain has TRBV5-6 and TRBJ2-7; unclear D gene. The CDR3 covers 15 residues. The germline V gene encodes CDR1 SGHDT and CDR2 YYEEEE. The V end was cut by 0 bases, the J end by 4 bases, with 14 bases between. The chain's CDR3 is CASSLGVMSIYEQYF. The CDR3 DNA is TGTGCCAGCAGCTTGGGCGTCATGTCCATATACGAGCAGTACTTC.

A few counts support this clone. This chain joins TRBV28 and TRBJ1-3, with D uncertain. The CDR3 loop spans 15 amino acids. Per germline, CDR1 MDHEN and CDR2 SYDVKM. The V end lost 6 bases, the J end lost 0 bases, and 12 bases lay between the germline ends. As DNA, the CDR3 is TGTGCCAGCAGCCTTGACACGAGCTCTGGAAACACCATATATTTT. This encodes CASSLDTSSGNTIYF.

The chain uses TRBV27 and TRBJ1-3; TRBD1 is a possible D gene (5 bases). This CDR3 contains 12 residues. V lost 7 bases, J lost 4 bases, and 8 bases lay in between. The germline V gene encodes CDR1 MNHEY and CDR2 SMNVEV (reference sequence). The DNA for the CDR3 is TGTGCCAGCACAGGGCCAGGAAACACCATATATTTT. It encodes CASTGPGNTIYF.

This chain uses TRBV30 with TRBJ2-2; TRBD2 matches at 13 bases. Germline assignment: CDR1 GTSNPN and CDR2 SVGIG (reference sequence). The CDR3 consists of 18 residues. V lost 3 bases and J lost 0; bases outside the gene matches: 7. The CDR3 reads CAWRAGTSGTTNTGELFF. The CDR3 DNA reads TGTGCCTGGAGAGCCGGGACTAGCGGGACCACGAACACCGGGGAGCTGTTTTTT.

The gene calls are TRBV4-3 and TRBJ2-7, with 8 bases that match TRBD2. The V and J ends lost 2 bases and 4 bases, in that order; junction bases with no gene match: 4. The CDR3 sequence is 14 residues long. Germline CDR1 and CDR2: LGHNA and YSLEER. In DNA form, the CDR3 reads TGCGCCAGCAGCCAATATGCGGGAGGTTACGAGCAGTACTTC. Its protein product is CASSQYAGGYEQYF.

The CDR3 DNA reads as TGTGCCAGCAGTTACTCGAAGGGGGCGGCTAATGAAAAACTGTTTTTT. It encodes CASSYSKGAANEKLFF. This chain joins TRBV6-6 and TRBJ1-4, with 7 bases identical to TRBD1. CDR3 length: 16 amino acids. Germline loops: CDR1 MNHNY, CDR2 SVGAGI (reference sequence). After removal of 0 bases from V and 3 bases from J, the junction contained 4 bases not matched to a gene.

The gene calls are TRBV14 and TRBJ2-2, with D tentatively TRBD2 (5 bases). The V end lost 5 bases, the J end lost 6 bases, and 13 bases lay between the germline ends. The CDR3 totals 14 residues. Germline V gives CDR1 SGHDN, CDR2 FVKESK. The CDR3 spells CASSKVQRAGELFF. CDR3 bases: TGTGCCAGCAGCAAAGTGCAGAGGGCCGGGGAGCTGTTTTTT.

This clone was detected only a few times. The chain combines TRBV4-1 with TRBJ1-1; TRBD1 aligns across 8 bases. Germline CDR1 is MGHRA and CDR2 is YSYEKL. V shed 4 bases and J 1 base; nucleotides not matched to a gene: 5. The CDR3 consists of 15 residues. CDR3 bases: TGCGCCAGCAGCCGTCAGGGGACAGGGAACACTGAAGCTTTCTTT. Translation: CASSRQGTGNTEAFF.

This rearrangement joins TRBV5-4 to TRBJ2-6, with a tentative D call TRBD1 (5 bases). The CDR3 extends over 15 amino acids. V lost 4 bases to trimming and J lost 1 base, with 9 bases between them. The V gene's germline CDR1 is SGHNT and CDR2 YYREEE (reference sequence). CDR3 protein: CASSKQGSGANVLTF. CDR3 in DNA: TGTGCCAGCAGCAAGCAGGGATCTGGGGCCAACGTCCTGACTTTC. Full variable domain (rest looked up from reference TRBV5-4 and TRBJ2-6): ETGVTQSPTHLIKTRGQQVTLRCSSQSGHNTVSWYQQALGQGPQFIFQYYREEENGRGNFPPRFSGLQFPNYSSELNVNALELDDSALYLCASSKQGSGANVLTFGAGSRLTVL.